Reported below is one T cell receptor (beta chain). Its specificity is not known. The sample belongs to a study of beta chain features in type 1 diabetes. Whole-study results and caveats: Type 1 diabetes patients had TCRB CDR3s that were shorter (moderately but significantly so) in all four CD4+ subsets.

The study reverse transcribed the entire isolated RNA, so it sequenced expressed TCRB transcripts. The protocol was immunoSEQ multiplex PCR, while the TCRdb copy is restricted to in-frame clones and leaves out a portion. This sample carries about 470,000 clones, approximately 30% of them seen once, and the ten largest clones take roughly 0.066%. This CDR3 comprises 14 residues. Unmatched junction bases numbered 4, after V lost 5 bases and J lost 3 bases. Germline V gives CDR1 MNHEY, CDR2 SVGAGI. This clonotype was sampled from a man aged 18 to 29 in good health. V and J are TRBV6-5 and TRBJ2-3; TRBD1 matches at 8 bases. Material for sequencing was naive CD4+ T cells from blood. As DNA, the CDR3 is TGTGCCAGCAGTGAGGACAGGGTTACAGATACGCAGTATTTT. This encodes CASSEDRVTDTQYF.